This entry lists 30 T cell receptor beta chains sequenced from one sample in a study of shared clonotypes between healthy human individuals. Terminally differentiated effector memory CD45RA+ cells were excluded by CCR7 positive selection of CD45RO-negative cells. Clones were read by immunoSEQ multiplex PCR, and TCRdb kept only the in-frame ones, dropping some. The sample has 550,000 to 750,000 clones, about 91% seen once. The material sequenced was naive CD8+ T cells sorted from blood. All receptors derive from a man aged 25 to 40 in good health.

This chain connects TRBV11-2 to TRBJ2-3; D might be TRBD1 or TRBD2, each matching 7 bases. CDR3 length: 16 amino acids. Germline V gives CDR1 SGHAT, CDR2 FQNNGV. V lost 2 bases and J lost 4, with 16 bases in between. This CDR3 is CASSLRGRERADTQYF. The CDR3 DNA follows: TGTGCCAGCAGCTTAAGGGGGCGGGAGAGGGCAGATACGCAGTATTTT.

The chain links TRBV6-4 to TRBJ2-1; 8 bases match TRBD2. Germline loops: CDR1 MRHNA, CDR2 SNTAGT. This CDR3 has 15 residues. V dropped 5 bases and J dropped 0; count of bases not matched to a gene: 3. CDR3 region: CASSPGTSSYNEQFF. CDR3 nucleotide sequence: TGTGCCAGCAGTCCCGGGACTAGCTCCTACAATGAGCAGTTCTTC.

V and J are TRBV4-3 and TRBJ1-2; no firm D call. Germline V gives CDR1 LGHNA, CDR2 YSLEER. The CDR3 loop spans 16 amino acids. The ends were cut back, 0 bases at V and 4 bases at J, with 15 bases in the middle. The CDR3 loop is CASSQDLVAGGYGYTF. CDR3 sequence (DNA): TGCGCCAGCAGCCAAGATCTTGTTGCTGGCGGCTATGGCTACACCTTC.

The CDR3 bases are TGTGCCAGTATGGGGGCGACTGAAGCTTTCTTT. It translates to CASMGATEAFF. The gene calls are TRBV19 and TRBJ1-1, with a tentative D call TRBD1 (6 bases). Trimming shortened V by 7 bases and J by 5 bases, and 8 bases separated the two germline ends. Per germline, CDR1 LNHDA and CDR2 SQIVND (reference sequence). CDR3 length: 11 residues. Full variable domain (rest looked up from reference TRBV19 and TRBJ1-1): DGGITQSPKYLFRKEGQNVTLSCEQNLNHDAMYWYRQDPGQGLRLIYYSQIVNDFQKGDIAEGYSVSREKKESFPLTVTSAQKNPTAFYLCASMGATEAFFGQGTRLTVV.

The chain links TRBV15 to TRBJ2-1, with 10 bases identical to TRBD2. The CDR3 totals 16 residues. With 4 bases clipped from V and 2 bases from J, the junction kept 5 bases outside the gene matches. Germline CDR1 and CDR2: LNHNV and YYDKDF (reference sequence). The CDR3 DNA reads TGTGCCACCAGCACCAGGACTAGCGGAGCCTACAATGAGCAGTTCTTC. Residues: CATSTRTSGAYNEQFF.

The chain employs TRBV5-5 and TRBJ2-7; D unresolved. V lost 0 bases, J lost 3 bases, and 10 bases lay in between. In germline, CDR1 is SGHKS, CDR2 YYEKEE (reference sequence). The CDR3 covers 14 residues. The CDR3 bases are TGTGCCAGCAGCTTGGCCGCGGATCTCTACGAGCAGTACTTC. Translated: CASSLAADLYEQYF.

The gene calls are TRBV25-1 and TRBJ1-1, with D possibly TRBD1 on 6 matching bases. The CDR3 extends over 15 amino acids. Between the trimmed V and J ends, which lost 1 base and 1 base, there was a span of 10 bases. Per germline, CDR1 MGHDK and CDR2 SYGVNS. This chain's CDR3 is CASSEWGQSNTEAFF. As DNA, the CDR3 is TGTGCCAGCAGTGAATGGGGACAATCGAACACTGAAGCTTTCTTT.

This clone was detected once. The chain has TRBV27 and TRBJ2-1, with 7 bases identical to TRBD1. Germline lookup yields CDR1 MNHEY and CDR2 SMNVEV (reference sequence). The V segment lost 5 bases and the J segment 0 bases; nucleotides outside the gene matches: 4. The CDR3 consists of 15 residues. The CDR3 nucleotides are TGTGCCAGCAGTATAGGGGACAGCTCCTACAATGAGCAGTTCTTC. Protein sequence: CASSIGDSSYNEQFF.

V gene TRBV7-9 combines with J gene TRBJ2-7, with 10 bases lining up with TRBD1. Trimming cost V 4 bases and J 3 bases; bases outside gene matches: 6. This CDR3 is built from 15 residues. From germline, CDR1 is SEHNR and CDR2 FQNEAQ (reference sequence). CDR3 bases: TGTGCCAGCAGCTCTTCCGGGACAGGGGTCTACGAGCAGTACTTC. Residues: CASSSSGTGVYEQYF.

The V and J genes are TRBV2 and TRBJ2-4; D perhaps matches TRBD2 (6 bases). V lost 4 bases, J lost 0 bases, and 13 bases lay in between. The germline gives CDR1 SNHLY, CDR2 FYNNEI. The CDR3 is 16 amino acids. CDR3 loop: CASSGLVSVAKNIQYF. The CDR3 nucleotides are TGTGCCAGCAGTGGACTAGTTTCGGTAGCCAAAAACATTCAGTACTTC.

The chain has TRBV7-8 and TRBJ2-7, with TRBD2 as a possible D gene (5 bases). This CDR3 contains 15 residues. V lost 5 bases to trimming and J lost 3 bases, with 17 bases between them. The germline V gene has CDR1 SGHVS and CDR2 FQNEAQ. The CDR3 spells CASSPRRSLSYEQYF. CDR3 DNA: TGTGCCAGCAGCCCGAGGAGGAGCCTGAGCTACGAGCAGTACTTC.

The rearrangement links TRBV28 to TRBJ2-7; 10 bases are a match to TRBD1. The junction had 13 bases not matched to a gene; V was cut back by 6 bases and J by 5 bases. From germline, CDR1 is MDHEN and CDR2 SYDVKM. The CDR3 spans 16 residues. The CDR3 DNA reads TGTGCCAGCAGCCTAAATACGGGGACAGGGGTCGACGAGCAGTACTTC. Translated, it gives CASSLNTGTGVDEQYF.

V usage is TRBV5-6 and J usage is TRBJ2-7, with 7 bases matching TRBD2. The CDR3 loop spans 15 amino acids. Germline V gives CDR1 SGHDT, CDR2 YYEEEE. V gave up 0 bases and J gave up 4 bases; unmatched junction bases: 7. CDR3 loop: CASSLALASGYEQYF. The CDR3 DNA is TGTGCCAGCAGCTTGGCCCTGGCTAGCGGATACGAGCAGTACTTC.

The CDR3 spells CASSPPASGTHEQFF. The CDR3 nucleotides are TGTGCCAGCTCACCACCCGCTAGCGGGACGCATGAGCAGTTCTTC. The chain recombines TRBV18 with TRBJ2-1; 9 bases agree with TRBD2. Germline CDR1 reads KGHSH; CDR2 reads LQKENI. The CDR3 sequence is 15 residues long. Losses at the gene ends were 0 bases for V and 8 bases for J; bases not matched to a gene: 5. Based on the CDR3 plus reference TRBV18 and TRBJ2-1, the full variable domain is NAGVMQNPRHLVRRRGQEARLRCSPMKGHSHVYWYRQLPEEGLKFMVYLQKENIIDESGMPKERFSAEFPKEGPSILRIQQVVRGDSAAYFCASSPPASGTHEQFFGPGTRLTVL.

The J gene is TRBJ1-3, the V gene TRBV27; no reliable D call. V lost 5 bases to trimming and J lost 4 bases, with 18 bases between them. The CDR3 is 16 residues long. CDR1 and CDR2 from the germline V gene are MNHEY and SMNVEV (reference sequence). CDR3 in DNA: TGTGCCAGCAGTCCACTCGCTCCCGCAGCAGGAAACACCATATATTTT. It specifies CASSPLAPAAGNTIYF.

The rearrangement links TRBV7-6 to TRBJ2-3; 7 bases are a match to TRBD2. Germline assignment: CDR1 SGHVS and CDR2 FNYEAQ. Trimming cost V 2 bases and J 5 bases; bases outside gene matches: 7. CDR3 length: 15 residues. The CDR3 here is CASSLRREWIDTQYF. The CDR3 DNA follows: TGTGCCAGCAGCTTAAGGCGGGAGTGGATAGATACGCAGTATTTT.

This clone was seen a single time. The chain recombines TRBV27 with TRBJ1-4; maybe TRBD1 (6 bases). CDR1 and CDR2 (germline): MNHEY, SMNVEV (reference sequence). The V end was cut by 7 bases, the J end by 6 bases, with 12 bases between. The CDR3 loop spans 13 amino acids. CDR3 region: CASTGGVDEKLFF. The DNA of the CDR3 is TGTGCCAGCACGGGGGGCGTGGATGAAAAACTGTTTTTT.

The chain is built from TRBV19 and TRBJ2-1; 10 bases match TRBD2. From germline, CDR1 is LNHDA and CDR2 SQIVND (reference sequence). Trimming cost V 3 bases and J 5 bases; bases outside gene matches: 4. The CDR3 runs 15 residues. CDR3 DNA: TGTGCCAGTAGTATTACTAGCGGGGAACACAATGAGCAGTTCTTC. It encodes CASSITSGEHNEQFF.

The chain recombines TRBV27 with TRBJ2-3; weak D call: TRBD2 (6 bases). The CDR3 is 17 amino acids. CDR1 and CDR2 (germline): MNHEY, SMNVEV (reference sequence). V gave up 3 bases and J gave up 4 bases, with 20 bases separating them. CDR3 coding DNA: TGTGCCAGCAGTTTTCTAAGGACGGGAGCAGGTCCAGATACGCAGTATTTT. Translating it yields CASSFLRTGAGPDTQYF.

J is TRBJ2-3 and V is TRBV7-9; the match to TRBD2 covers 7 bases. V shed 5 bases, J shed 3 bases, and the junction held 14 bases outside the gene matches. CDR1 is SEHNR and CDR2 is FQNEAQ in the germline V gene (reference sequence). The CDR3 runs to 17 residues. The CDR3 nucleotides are TGTGCCAGCAGCCCCCGGGGACTATCGGGGGTTACAGATACGCAGTATTTT. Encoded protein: CASSPRGLSGVTDTQYF.

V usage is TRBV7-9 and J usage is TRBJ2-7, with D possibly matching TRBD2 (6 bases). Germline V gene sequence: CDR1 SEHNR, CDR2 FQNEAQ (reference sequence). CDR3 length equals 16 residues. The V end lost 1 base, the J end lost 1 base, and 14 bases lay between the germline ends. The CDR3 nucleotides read TGTGCCAGCAGCTTAGTTACGGGAGTGTGGTCCTACGAGCAGTACTTC. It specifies CASSLVTGVWSYEQYF. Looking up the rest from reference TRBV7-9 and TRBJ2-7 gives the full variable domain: DTGVSQNPRHKITKRGQNVTFRCDPISEHNRLYWYRQTLGQGPEFLTYFQNEAQLEKSRLLSDRFSAERPKGSFSTLEIQRTEQGDSAMYLCASSLVTGVWSYEQYFGPGTRLTVT.

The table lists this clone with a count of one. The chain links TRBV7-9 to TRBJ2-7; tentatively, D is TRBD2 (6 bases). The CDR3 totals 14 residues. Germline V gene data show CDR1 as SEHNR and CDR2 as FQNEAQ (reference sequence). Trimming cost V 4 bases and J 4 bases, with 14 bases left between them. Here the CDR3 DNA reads TGTGCCAGCAGCTCGGGGACTGGGAAATACGAGCAGTACTTC. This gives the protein CASSSGTGKYEQYF.

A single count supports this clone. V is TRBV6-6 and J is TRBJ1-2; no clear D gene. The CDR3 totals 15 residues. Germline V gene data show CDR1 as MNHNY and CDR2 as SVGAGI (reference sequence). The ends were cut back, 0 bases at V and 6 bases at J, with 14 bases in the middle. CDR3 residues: CASSYSTAGRNGYTF. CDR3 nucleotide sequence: TGTGCCAGCAGTTACTCGACTGCCGGAAGAAATGGCTACACCTTC.

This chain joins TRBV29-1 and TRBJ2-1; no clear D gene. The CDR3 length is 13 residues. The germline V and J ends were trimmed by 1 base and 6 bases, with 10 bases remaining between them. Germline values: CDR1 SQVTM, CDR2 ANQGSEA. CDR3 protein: CSVEAVGRNEQFF. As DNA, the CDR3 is TGCAGCGTTGAAGCGGTAGGGCGCAATGAGCAGTTCTTC.

The CDR3 reads CASSLAESSYETQYF. The CDR3 DNA follows: TGTGCCAGCAGCTTAGCAGAGAGTAGTTACGAGACCCAGTACTTC. The chain is built from TRBV7-2 and TRBJ2-5; unclear D gene. Germline V CDR1 and CDR2: SGHTA, FQGNSA. The ends were cut back, 0 bases at V and 5 bases at J, with 13 bases in the middle. The CDR3 loop spans 15 amino acids.

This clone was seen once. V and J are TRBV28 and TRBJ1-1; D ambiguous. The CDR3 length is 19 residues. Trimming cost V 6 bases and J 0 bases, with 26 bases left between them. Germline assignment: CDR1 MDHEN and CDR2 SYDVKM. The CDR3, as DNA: TGTGCCAGCAGCATACCCTTAGGACTCTTTAACTACCTGAACACTGAAGCTTTCTTT. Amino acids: CASSIPLGLFNYLNTEAFF.

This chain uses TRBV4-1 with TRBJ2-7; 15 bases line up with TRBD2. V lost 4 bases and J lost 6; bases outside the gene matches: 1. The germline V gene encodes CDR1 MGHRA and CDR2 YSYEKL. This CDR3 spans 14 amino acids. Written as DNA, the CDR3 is TGCGCCAGCAGCCTGGGACTAGCGGGAGGCGAGCAGTACTTC. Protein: CASSLGLAGGEQYF.

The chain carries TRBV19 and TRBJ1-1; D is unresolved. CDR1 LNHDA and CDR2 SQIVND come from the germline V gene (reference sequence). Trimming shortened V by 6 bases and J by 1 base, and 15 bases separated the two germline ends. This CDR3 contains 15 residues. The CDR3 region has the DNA TGTGCCAGTAGCATCGTAAGCGGGCCGAACACTGAAGCTTTCTTT. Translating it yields CASSIVSGPNTEAFF.

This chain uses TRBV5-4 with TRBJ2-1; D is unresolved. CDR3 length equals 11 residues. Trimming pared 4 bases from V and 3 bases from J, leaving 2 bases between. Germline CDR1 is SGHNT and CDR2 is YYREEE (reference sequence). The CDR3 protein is CASSNYNEQFF. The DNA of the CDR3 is TGTGCCAGCAGCAACTACAATGAGCAGTTCTTC. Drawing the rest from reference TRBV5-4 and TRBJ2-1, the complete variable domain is ETGVTQSPTHLIKTRGQQVTLRCSSQSGHNTVSWYQQALGQGPQFIFQYYREEENGRGNFPPRFSGLQFPNYSSELNVNALELDDSALYLCASSNYNEQFFGPGTRLTVL.

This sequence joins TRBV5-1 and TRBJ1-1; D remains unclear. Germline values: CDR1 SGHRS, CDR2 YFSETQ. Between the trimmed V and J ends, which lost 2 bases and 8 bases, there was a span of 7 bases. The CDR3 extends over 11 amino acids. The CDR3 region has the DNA TGCGCCAGCAGCTTCGGAACCGAAGCTTTCTTT. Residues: CASSFGTEAFF.